These T cell receptor beta chains were read from a single sample in a study of T-cell memory formation after mild COVID-19. Via MiXCR, TCRdb re-called the 5' RACE reads, giving one row per CDR3 protein. This table holds 550,000 to 700,000 distinct CDR3 sequences, around a sixth found once. The sequenced sample consisted of PBMCs or a T cell subset sorted from them (not recorded which). The receptors here all came from an adult woman who had mild COVID-19 (a few samples of this study predate the infection). Cell type and time point are not known. Each CDR3 is given with its conserved first and last residue. D genes are given only for firm matches. The size of a clone is reported for some rows only, either as once, few or many, or as a class for expanded clones.

d_gene,j_gene,abundance,v_gene,CDR3aa,CDR3nt
TRBD1,TRBJ2-7,NA,TRBV5-1,CASSMDRGVYEQYF,TGCGCCAGCTCCATGGACAGGGGGGTCTACGAGCAGTACTTC
NA,TRBJ2-7,many,TRBV18,CASSPRPYEQYF,TGTGCCAGCAGTCCACGACCCTACGAGCAGTACTTC
NA,TRBJ2-7,few,TRBV15,CATSREGPYYEQYF,TGTGCCACCAGCAGAGAAGGGCCCTACTACGAGCAGTACTTC
NA,TRBJ2-3,many,TRBV5-1,CASSLQEGTDTQYF,TGCGCCAGCAGCTTGCAGGAAGGCACAGATACGCAGTATTTT
NA,TRBJ2-7,few,TRBV27,CASSPGQGTFSYEQYF,TGTGCCAGCAGTCCCGGCCAGGGGACGTTCTCCTACGAGCAGTACTTC
NA,TRBJ2-3,NA,TRBV6-5,CASSVGYRTDTQYF,TGTGCCAGCAGTGTGGGATACCGCACAGATACGCAGTATTTT
NA,TRBJ1-1,few,TRBV18,CASSPGGETEAFF,TGTGCCAGCTCACCAGGGGGCGAGACTGAAGCTTTCTTT
TRBD2,TRBJ2-7,few,TRBV7-8,CASSLGASGSITVGEQYF,TGTGCCAGCAGCTTGGGGGCTAGCGGGAGTATAACGGTGGGCGAGCAGTACTTC
NA,TRBJ1-1,NA,TRBV7-9,CASRPMGRVNTEAFF,TGTGCCAGCAGGCCCATGGGGCGAGTGAACACTGAAGCTTTCTTT
NA,TRBJ2-6,few,TRBV29-1,CSVGEDAGANVLTF,TGCAGCGTGGGGGAAGACGCTGGGGCCAACGTCCTGACTTTC
NA,TRBJ2-1,few,TRBV28,CASSLEGSWQFF,TGTGCCAGCAGTCTAGAGGGGTCATGGCAGTTCTTC
TRBD1,TRBJ1-6,few,TRBV11-2,CASSEGDSTGSPLHF,TGTGCCAGCAGTGAAGGGGACAGCACTGGATCACCCCTCCACTTT
TRBD1,TRBJ2-7,few,TRBV12-3/TRBV12-4,CASRSRDRGHEQYF,TGTGCCAGCAGAAGCCGGGACAGGGGGCACGAGCAGTACTTC
NA,TRBJ1-1,NA,TRBV27,CASSLPDSRTEAFF,TGTGCCAGCAGTTTACCGGACAGTCGGACTGAAGCTTTCTTT
TRBD1,TRBJ1-2,few,TRBV27,CASRHPGQSYTF,TGTGCCAGCAGGCATCCGGGACAGAGCTACACCTTC
NA,TRBJ1-2,many,TRBV7-2,CASSLDPPFVGTHYTF,TGTGCCAGCAGCTTAGATCCCCCCTTCGTGGGCACCCACTACACCTTC